The clone carrying this TCR beta chain showed up many times. Antigen: not known. Investigators prepared the TCR beta libraries by applying iRepertoire HTBI primers and Arm-PCR of CDR3 regions. TCRdb called the multiplex PCR reads again in MiXCR, with one record for every CDR3 protein. Here the sample spans 510,000 or so distinct CDR3 sequences, around 13% being singletons. Time point noted: newly diagnosed GD, antithyroid drugs for less than 3 months. Preparation of the TCR library used RNA extracted from PBMCs. Guidelines of the American Thyroid Association were used to diagnose Graves' disease. This sample was included in a study of regulatory T cells in long-lasting Graves disease. General observations from the study: TRBV28, TRBJ1-2 and TRBJ2-5 were favored in persistent disease.

V was shortened by 3 bases and J by 9 bases, with 14 bases between the two germline ends. Germline-derived CDR1 and CDR2 are GTSNPN and SVGIG (reference sequence). This CDR3 has 12 residues. The data were also submitted as part of a second study, on T cells in Graves' hyperthyroidism and ophthalmopathy.

The input for sequencing was peripheral blood mononuclear cells (PBMCs), taken at new diagnosis, from a patient treated with antithyroid drugs. The source of this sequence is a woman in her 30s with Graves disease. The rearrangement links TRBV30 to TRBJ1-1; D might be TRBD1 (6 bases). The CDR3 here is CAWSNSQGKAFF. Here the CDR3 DNA reads TGTGCCTGGAGCAACTCACAGGGCAAAGCTTTCTTT.